Sequencing of this T cell receptor (beta chain) was carried out in a study of blood T cell repertoires in COVID-19. Study as a whole: Samples representing acute and convalescent COVID-19 were sourced from the United States, Italy and Spain. PBMCs, B-cell-depleted T cells, or T cells provided the cDNA or gDNA that made up the material.

The J segment lost 3 bases and the V segment lost 0 bases, leaving 12 bases of the junction unmatched. The CDR3 sequence is 18 residues long. From germline, CDR1 is LGHDT and CDR2 YNNKEL (reference sequence). Authors' data handling: It was from reference gene primer amplification that nucleated cell counts were estimated. This table comes from immunoSEQ multiplex PCR, and its TCRdb copy is limited to in-frame clones, with some not included. V, J and clone size derive from that table, while D and trimming were established from the DNA sequence. This table has roughly 250,000 clones, approximately 90% appearing once.

The specimen was peripheral blood. The rearrangement uses TRBV3-1 (or the pseudogene TRBV3-2) and TRBJ2-7; 9 bases align to TRBD1. The receptor was derived from a woman aged 40 to 49 who had recovered from COVID-19. The CDR3 DNA follows: TGTGCCAGCAGCCAAGATTGTTCACGGACAGGGGAGGTCTACGAGCAGTACTTC. Translation gives CASSQDCSRTGEVYEQYF.